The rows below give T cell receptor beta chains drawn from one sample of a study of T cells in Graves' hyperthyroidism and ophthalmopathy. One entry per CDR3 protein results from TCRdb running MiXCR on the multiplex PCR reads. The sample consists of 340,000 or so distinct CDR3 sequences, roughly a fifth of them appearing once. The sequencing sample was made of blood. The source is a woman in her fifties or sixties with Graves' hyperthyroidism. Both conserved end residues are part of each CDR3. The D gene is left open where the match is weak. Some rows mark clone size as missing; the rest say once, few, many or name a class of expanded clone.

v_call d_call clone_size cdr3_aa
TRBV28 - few CASSPLYGASYEQYF
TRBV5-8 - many CASSLELNNEKLFF
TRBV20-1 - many CSAKRQGGQPQHF
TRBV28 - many CASSAPRAESTDTQYF
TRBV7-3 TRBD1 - CASSDTGGTGELFF
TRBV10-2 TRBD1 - CASSTTGSGHTDTQYF
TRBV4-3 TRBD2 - CASSPRTSGALDTGELFF
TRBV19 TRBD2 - CASSIVGTSVEQYF
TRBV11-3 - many CAVQRGTWDEAFF
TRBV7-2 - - CASSLSQMEGYGYTF
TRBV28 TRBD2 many CASSFPGLSRGNRPNEQFF
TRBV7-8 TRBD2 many CASSFGHPGLEAKNIQYF
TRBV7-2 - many CASSRQGTLAKNIQYF
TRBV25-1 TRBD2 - CASIPVASGTNTDTQYF
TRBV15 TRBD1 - CATSRLGQGPTYNSPLHF
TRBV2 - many CASGSAGSSYEQYF
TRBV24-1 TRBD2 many CATSGPRLAGNEQFF
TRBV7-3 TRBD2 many CASSKGLVGTGELFF
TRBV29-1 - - CSVAGDGGYTF
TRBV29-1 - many CSVERNEDPDTQYF
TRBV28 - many CASSPLGRQQFF
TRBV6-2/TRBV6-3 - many CASSPDGQANTGELFF
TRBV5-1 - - CASSFDSNYGYTF
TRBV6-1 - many CASSEGRISGNSPLHF
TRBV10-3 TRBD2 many CAISGAGGQPWQYF
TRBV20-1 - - CSVEDYNEQFF
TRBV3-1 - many CASSHGEKTQYF
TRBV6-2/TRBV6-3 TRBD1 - CASSYPPGQGVNIQYF
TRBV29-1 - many CSVEGTVNYGYTF
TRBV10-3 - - CAISEHPTDTQYF
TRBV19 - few CASSIIGRRSFTSTDTQYF
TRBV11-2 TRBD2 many CASNHGTSGIAATDTQYF
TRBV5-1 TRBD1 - CASSRARDRGLQNTEAFF
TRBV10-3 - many CAVTRDNYEQYF
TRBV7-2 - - CASSLLGGTGANVLTF
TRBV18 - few CASSPPGTESSYEQYF
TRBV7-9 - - CASSLKGTASGANVLTF
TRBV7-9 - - CASSLAGAFSFHEQFF
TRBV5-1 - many CASSRDGSEAFF
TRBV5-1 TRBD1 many CASSLAGTGQGYEQYF
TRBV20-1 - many CSARGAGNSPLHF
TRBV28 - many CASSLSTDSYNEQFF
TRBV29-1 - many CSVRWGTSSGANVLTF
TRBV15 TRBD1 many CATSRDFVSGQGFGEQFF
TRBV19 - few CASSALERGSPLHF
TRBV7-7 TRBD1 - CASSLAGGWETQYF
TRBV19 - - CASSKDTSYEQYF
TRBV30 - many CAWAPVGGTEAFF
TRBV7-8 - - CASSLVGGSEQYF
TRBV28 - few CATLQDQSAGANVLTF
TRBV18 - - CASSPNREAGYTF
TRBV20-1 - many CSARHTDTQYF
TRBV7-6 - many CASSLGAGGLADTQYF
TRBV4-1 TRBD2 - CASSQGEAGTYEQYF
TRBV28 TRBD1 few CASSSWDRGGYTF
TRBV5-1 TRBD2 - CASSLRLAGAGELFF